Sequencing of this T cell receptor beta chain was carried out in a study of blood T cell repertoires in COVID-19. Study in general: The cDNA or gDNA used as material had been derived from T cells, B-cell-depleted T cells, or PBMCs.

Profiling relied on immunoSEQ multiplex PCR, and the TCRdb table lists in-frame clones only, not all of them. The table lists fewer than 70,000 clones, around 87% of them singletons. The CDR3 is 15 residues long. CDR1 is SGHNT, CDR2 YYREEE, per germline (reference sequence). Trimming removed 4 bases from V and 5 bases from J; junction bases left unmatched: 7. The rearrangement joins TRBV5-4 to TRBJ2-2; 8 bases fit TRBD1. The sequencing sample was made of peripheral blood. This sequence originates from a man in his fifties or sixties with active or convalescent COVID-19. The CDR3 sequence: CASSRTGTPTGELFF. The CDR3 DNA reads TGTGCCAGCAGCAGGACAGGGACACCTACCGGGGAGCTGTTTTTT. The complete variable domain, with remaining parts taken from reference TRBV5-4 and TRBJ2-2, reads ETGVTQSPTHLIKTRGQQVTLRCSSQSGHNTVSWYQQALGQGPQFIFQYYREEENGRGNFPPRFSGLQFPNYSSELNVNALELDDSALYLCASSRTGTPTGELFFGEGSRLTVL.